The 19 T cell receptor beta chains below were found in one sample sequenced in a study of T cell responses to AZD1222 COVID-19 vaccine. Assay: immunoSEQ multiplex PCR; the TCRdb copy retains only in-frame clones and omits some. The data show 70,000 to 95,000 clones, around 83% seen once. Material: peripheral blood, obtained 28 days after the second AZD1222 dose. Source of these receptors: an adult who received the AZD1222 COVID-19 vaccine.

This chain connects TRBV10-3 to TRBJ2-3; TRBD2 matches 13 bases. The CDR3 is made up of 19 amino acids. V lost 4 bases to trimming and J lost 2 bases; unmatched junction nucleotides: 12. CDR1 is ENHRY and CDR2 is SYGVKD in the germline V gene. DNA for the CDR3: TGTGCCATCAGTGGAACAGCCGGGACTAGCGGGACTGTCACAGATACGCAGTATTTT. The encoded protein is CAISGTAGTSGTVTDTQYF.

This clone has only a few counts. This rearrangement joins TRBV28 to TRBJ1-2; D gene uncertain. The CDR3 length is 10 residues. Looked up from germline, CDR1 is MDHEN and CDR2 is SYDVKM. The V end lost 3 bases, the J end lost 7 bases, and 3 bases lay between the germline ends. The DNA of the CDR3 is TGTGCCAGCAGTTTCGTTGGCTACACCTTC. The encoded protein is CASSFVGYTF.

This chain connects TRBV27 to TRBJ1-6; D not certain. This CDR3 comprises 14 residues. Germline CDR1 MNHEY, CDR2 SMNVEV (reference sequence). V was shortened by 6 bases and J by 3 bases, with 9 bases between the two germline ends. The CDR3 bases are TGTGCCAGCAGCTCCCAGGTCTATAATTCACCCCTCCACTTT. It codes for CASSSQVYNSPLHF.

Only a few counts were recorded for this clone. The genes are TRBV27 and TRBJ2-4; no clear D gene. The CDR3 consists of 13 residues. Germline V lookup: CDR1 MNHEY, CDR2 SMNVEV (reference sequence). Trimming left V 5 bases short and J 0 bases short, with 5 bases between. CDR3 DNA: TGTGCCAGCAGTCCTCTAGCCAAAAACATTCAGTACTTC. Protein product: CASSPLAKNIQYF.

V is TRBV3-1 (or the pseudogene TRBV3-2) and J is TRBJ1-1; D ambiguous. CDR1 is LGHDT and CDR2 is YNNKEL in the germline V gene (reference sequence). This CDR3 region has 17 residues. The germline V and J ends were trimmed by 0 bases and 3 bases, with 17 bases remaining between them. CDR3: CASSQDRRPRGDTEAFF. The CDR3 bases are TGTGCCAGCAGCCAAGATCGGAGGCCTCGGGGAGACACTGAAGCTTTCTTT.

This chain uses TRBV7-2 with TRBJ2-3, with TRBD2 identical over 8 bases. Germline lookup yields CDR1 SGHTA and CDR2 FQGNSA. V was clipped by 1 base and J by 4 bases; unmatched bases: 4. CDR3 length equals 15 residues. CDR3: CASSLGAGVPDTQYF. CDR3 nucleotides: TGTGCCAGCAGCTTAGGAGCGGGAGTCCCAGATACGCAGTATTTT.

Only a few counts were recorded for this clone. The V and J genes are TRBV3-1 (or the pseudogene TRBV3-2) and TRBJ2-7; 7 bases are shared with TRBD1. Germline-derived CDR1 and CDR2 are LGHDT and YNNKEL (reference sequence). The CDR3 runs 13 residues. Trimming removed 5 bases from V and 4 bases from J; junction bases left unmatched: 5. CDR3 residues: CASSDRVGYEQYF. As DNA, the CDR3 is TGTGCCAGCAGCGACAGGGTCGGTTACGAGCAGTACTTC.

The gene calls are TRBV4-2 and TRBJ1-3; D gene ambiguous. Looked up from germline, CDR1 is LGHNA and CDR2 is YNFKEQ. The CDR3 consists of 14 residues. V was shortened by 0 bases and J by 0 bases, with 3 bases between the two germline ends. The CDR3 DNA sequence: TGTGCCAGCAGCCAAGAAACCTCTGGAAACACCATATATTTT. Protein sequence: CASSQETSGNTIYF.

This chain links TRBV4-1 with TRBJ2-7; TRBD1 matches at 9 bases. This CDR3 has 15 residues. The ends lost 4 bases at V and 3 bases at J; junction bases unmatched: 7. Germline loops: CDR1 MGHRA, CDR2 YSYEKL. CDR3 in DNA: TGCGCCAGCAGCCGCACAGGGGGCGGAAACTACGAGCAGTACTTC. As protein: CASSRTGGGNYEQYF.

The CDR3 spells CASSDRDSNYGYTF. The DNA for the CDR3 is TGTGCCAGCAGTGACCGGGACAGCAACTATGGCTACACCTTC. The chain is built from TRBV27 and TRBJ1-2, with TRBD1 matching 7 bases. Germline CDR1 is MNHEY and CDR2 is SMNVEV (reference sequence). This CDR3 spans 14 amino acids. V trimming: 5 bases; J trimming: 2 bases; junction bases outside the gene matches: 5.

V usage is TRBV25-1 and J usage is TRBJ1-5; no clear D gene. Trimming took off 3 bases at V and 4 bases at J, with 4 bases between the two ends. This CDR3 has 12 amino acids. Per germline, CDR1 MGHDK and CDR2 SYGVNS. The CDR3 nucleotides read TGTGCCAGCAGTGAGGTAAATCAGCCCCAGCATTTT. It yields the protein CASSEVNQPQHF.

CDR3 loop: CASSYSGGARNGELFF. The CDR3 nucleotides read TGTGCCAGCAGTTACTCTGGTGGGGCCCGGAACGGGGAGCTGTTTTTT. The V gene is TRBV6-5, the J gene TRBJ2-2, with D perhaps TRBD1 (5 bases). Trimming took 0 bases from V and 7 from J, leaving 15 bases between them. CDR1 and CDR2 (germline): MNHEY, SVGAGI. The CDR3 spans 16 residues.

This clone was counted once. This sequence joins TRBV7-6 and TRBJ2-1, with TRBD1 matching over 12 bases. V shed 3 bases, J shed 7 bases, and the junction held 4 bases outside the gene matches. The CDR3 runs to 15 residues. Germline V gene sequence: CDR1 SGHVS, CDR2 FNYEAQ. DNA of the CDR3: TGTGCCAGCAGCTTCCGGGACAGGGGGCTTAATGAGCAGTTCTTC. This codes for CASSFRDRGLNEQFF.

The chain couples TRBV6-2 or TRBV6-3 to TRBJ2-2; TRBD2 aligns across 8 bases. V shed 8 bases, J shed 4 bases, and the junction held 9 bases outside the gene matches. The CDR3 runs to 15 residues. The germline gives CDR1 MNHEY, CDR2 SVGEGT. CDR3 in amino acids: CASRPSGQTTGELFF. In DNA, the CDR3 is TGTGCCAGCCGCCCTAGCGGGCAAACCACCGGGGAGCTGTTTTTT.

This chain joins TRBV4-2 and TRBJ1-5, with 9 nucleotides matching TRBD1. The CDR3 loop spans 16 amino acids. CDR1 is LGHNA, CDR2 YNFKEQ, per germline. J gave up 3 bases and V 4 bases, and 7 bases lay outside the gene matches. CDR3: CASSPGTGRSNQPQHF. The CDR3 coding sequence is TGTGCCAGCAGCCCCGGGACAGGGAGGTCCAATCAGCCCCAGCATTTT.

V and J are TRBV2 and TRBJ2-4; 10 bases are a match to TRBD1. CDR1 is SNHLY and CDR2 is FYNNEI in the germline V gene. This CDR3 has 16 residues. After removal of 6 bases from V and 1 base from J, the junction contained 6 bases not matched to a gene. Here the CDR3 reads CASRERQGAAKNIQYF. CDR3 coding DNA: TGTGCCAGCAGGGAGCGACAGGGGGCGGCCAAAAACATTCAGTACTTC.

The rearrangement uses TRBV5-1 and TRBJ2-7; D is undetermined. Germline CDR1 SGHRS, CDR2 YFSETQ. V lost 1 base and J 4 bases, leaving 12 bases between the germline ends. CDR3 length: 14 amino acids. In DNA form, the CDR3 reads TGCGCCAGCAGCTTGTTGGGCGGAAAATACGAGCAGTACTTC. Translating it yields CASSLLGGKYEQYF.

This clone was counted only a few times. The chain links TRBV10-1 to TRBJ1-1; no definite D call. The CDR3 extends over 13 amino acids. V was clipped by 4 bases and J by 1 base, with 7 bases between them. The V gene's germline CDR1 is WNHNN and CDR2 SYGVQD (reference sequence). The CDR3 DNA reads as TGCGCCAGCAGTGCGGAAACGAACACTGAAGCTTTCTTT. Residues: CASSAETNTEAFF.

This clone showed up just a few times. The chain joins TRBV12-3 or TRBV12-4 to TRBJ1-6, with 11 bases identical to TRBD1. J lost 8 bases, V lost 6 bases, and 0 bases had no gene match. The CDR3 has 13 amino acids. CDR3 residues: CASRGQGDSPLHF. For the CDR3, the DNA is TGTGCCAGCAGGGGACAGGGGGATTCACCCCTCCACTTT.